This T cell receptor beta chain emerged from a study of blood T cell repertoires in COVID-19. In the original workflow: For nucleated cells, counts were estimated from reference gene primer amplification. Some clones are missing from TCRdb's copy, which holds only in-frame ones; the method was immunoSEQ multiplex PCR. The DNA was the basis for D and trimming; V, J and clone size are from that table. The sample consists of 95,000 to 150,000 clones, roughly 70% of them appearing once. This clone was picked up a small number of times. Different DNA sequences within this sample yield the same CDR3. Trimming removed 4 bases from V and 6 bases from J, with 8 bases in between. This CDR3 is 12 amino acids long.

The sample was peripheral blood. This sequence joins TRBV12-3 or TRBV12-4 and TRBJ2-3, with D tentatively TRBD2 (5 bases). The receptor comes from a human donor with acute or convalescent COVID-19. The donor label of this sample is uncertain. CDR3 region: CASSSREDTQYF. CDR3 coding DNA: TGTGCCAGCAGTTCTAGGGAGGATACGCAGTATTTT.